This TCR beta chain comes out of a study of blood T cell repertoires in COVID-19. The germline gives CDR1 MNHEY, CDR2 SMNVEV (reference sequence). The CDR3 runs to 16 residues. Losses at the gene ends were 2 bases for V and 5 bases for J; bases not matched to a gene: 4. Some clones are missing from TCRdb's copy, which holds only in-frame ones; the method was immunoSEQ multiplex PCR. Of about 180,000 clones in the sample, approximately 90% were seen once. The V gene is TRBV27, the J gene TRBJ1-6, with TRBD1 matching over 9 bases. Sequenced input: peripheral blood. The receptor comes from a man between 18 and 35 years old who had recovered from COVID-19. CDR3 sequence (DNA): TGTGCCAGCAGTTTAGGGACAGGGAGGAATAATTCACCCCTCCACTTT. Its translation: CASSLGTGRNNSPLHF.